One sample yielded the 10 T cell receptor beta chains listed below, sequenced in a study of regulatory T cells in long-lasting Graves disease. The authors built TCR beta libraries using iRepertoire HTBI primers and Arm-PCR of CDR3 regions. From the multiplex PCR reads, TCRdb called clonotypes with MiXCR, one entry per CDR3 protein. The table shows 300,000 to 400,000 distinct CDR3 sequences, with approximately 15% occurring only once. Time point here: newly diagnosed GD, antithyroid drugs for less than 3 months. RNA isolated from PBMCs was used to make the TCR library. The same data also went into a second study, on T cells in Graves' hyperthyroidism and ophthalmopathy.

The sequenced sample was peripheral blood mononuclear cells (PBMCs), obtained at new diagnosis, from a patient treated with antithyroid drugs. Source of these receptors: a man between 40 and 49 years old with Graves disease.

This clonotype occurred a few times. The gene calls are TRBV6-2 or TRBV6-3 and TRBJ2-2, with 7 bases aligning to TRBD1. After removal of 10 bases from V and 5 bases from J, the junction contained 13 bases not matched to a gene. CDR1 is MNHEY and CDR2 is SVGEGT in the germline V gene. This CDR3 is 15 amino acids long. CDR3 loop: CATDRQGFVTGELFF. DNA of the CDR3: TGTGCCACCGATCGACAGGGATTCGTAACCGGGGAGCTGTTTTTT.

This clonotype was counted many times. CDR3 amino acids: CASSLFRVSGANVLTF. The CDR3 DNA reads TGTGCCAGCAGTTTATTCAGGGTTTCTGGGGCCAACGTCCTGACTTTC. V is TRBV28 and J is TRBJ2-6, with D possibly being TRBD1 (5 bases). There are 16 residues in the CDR3. From germline, CDR1 is MDHEN and CDR2 SYDVKM. V gave up 1 base and J gave up 1 base, with 8 bases separating them.

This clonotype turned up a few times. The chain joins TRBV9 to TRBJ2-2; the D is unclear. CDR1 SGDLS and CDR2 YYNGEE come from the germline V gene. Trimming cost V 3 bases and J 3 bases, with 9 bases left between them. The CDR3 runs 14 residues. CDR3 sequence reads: CASSGDLDTGELFF. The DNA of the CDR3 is TGTGCCAGCAGCGGCGACCTGGACACCGGGGAGCTGTTTTTT.

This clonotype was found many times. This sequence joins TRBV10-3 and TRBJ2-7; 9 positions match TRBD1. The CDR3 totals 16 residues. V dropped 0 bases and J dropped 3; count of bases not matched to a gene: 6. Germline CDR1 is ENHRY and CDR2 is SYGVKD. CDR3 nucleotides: TGTGCCATCAGTGAGTCGACCGCGGGACAGGGCTACGAGCAGTACTTC. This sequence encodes CAISESTAGQGYEQYF.

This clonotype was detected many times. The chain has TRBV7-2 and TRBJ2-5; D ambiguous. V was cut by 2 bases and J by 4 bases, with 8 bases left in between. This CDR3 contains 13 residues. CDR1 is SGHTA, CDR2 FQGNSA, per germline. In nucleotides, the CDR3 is TGTGCCAGCAGCTTAATAAGCTCAGAGACCCAGTACTTC. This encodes CASSLISSETQYF. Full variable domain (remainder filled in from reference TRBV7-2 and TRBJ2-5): GAGVSQSPSNKVTEKGKDVELRCDPISGHTALYWYRQSLGQGLEFLIYFQGNSAPDKSGLPSDRFSAERTGGSVSTLTIQRTQQEDSAVYLCASSLISSETQYFGPGTRLLVL.

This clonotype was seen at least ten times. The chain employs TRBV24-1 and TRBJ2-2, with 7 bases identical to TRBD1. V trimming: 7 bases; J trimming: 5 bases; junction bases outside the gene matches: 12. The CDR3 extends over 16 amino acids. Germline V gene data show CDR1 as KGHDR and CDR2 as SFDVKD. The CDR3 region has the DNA TGTGCCACCAGCAGCCACAGGGGTGGTGCAACCGGGGAGCTGTTTTTT. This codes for CATSSHRGGATGELFF.

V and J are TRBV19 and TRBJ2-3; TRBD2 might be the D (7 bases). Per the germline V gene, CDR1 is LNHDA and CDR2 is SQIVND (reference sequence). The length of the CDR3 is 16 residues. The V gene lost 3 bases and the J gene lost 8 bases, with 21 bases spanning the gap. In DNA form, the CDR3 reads TGTGCCAGTAGTATCCCCCCGGCGGGGGCCTCGGGTACGCAGTATTTT. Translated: CASSIPPAGASGTQYF.

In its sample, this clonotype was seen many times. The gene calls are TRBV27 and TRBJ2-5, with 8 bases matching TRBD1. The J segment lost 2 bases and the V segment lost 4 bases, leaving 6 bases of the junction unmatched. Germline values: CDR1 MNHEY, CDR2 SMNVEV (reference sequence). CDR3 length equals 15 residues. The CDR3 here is CASSSLGQGQETQYF. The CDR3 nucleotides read TGTGCCAGCAGTTCCCTTGGACAGGGACAAGAGACCCAGTACTTC.

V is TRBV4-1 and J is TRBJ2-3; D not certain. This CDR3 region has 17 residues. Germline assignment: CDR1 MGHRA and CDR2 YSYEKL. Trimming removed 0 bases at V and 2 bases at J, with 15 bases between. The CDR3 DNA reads TGCGCCAGCAGCCAAGATAACGGTTTTGGGATCACAGATACGCAGTATTTT. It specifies CASSQDNGFGITDTQYF.

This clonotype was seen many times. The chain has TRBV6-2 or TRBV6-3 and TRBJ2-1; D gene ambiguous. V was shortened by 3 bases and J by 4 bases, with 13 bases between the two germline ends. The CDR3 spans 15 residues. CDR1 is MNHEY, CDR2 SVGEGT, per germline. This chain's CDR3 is CASSYTAMSYNEQFF. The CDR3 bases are TGTGCCAGCAGTTATACGGCGATGAGTTACAATGAGCAGTTCTTC.